These 25 T cell receptor beta chains came from one sample sequenced in a study of OX40 agonist ivuxolimab in advanced cancers. The repertoire was sequenced with immunoSEQ multiplex PCR; TCRdb's copy has only in-frame clones and lacks some. Here the sample spans some 8,000 clones, around 72% being singletons. The source material was CD4+ or CD8+ T cells sorted from blood, sampled in a trial of the OX40 agonist ivuxolimab. These receptors were taken from an adult with an advanced solid tumor such as melanoma, head and neck, liver or kidney cancer.

The chain recombines TRBV5-4 with TRBJ2-3; 9 nucleotides align to TRBD2. J was trimmed by 2 bases and V by 1 base; bases with no gene match: 8. The CDR3 covers 17 residues. Germline loops: CDR1 SGHNT, CDR2 YYREEE (reference sequence). The CDR3, as DNA: TGTGCCAGCAGCTTGAGTCCCGGCGGGGGGGTCACAGATACGCAGTATTTT. Encoded protein: CASSLSPGGGVTDTQYF.

The genes are TRBV9 and TRBJ2-1; D not resolved. The CDR3 contains 15 residues. Per the germline V gene, CDR1 is SGDLS and CDR2 is YYNGEE. The V end was cut by 0 bases, the J end by 5 bases, with 12 bases between. CDR3 in amino acids: CASSVGDTVNNEQFF. CDR3 sequence (DNA): TGTGCCAGCAGCGTAGGGGATACCGTTAACAATGAGCAGTTCTTC.

This chain connects TRBV29-1 to TRBJ2-2; no clear D. Trimming cost V 4 bases and J 2 bases, with 5 bases left between them. Per the germline V gene, CDR1 is SQVTM and CDR2 is ANQGSEA. The length of the CDR3 is 12 residues. CDR3 nucleotides: TGCAGCGTTGGGGAAAACACCGGGGAGCTGTTTTTT. It yields the protein CSVGENTGELFF.

The chain recombines TRBV7-2 with TRBJ2-5; no definite D call. Germline lookup yields CDR1 SGHTA and CDR2 FQGNSA. Between the trimmed V and J ends, which lost 0 bases and 2 bases, there was a span of 1 base. The CDR3 runs to 12 residues. CDR3 in DNA: TGTGCCAGCAGCTTAGCGCAAGAGACCCAGTACTTC. As protein: CASSLAQETQYF.

In this sample, this clone turned up a few times. The CDR3 DNA sequence: TGTGCCAGCAGTGAAGACCTAGGCGGCTCCTACGAGCAGTACTTC. This codes for CASSEDLGGSYEQYF. This chain connects TRBV2 to TRBJ2-7; no reliable D call. CDR1 is SNHLY, CDR2 FYNNEI, per germline. The V gene lost 1 base and the J gene lost 0 bases, with 10 bases spanning the gap. The CDR3 extends over 15 amino acids.

The chain joins TRBV29-1 to TRBJ1-3; 11 bases fit TRBD1. Germline CDR1 and CDR2: SQVTM and ANQGSEA. CDR3 length: 14 amino acids. V shed 5 bases, J shed 4 bases, and the junction held 4 bases outside the gene matches. In nucleotides, the CDR3 is TGCAGCGTTCGGACAGGGGGCGACGGAAACACCATATATTTT. Protein product: CSVRTGGDGNTIYF.

The rearrangement joins TRBV7-2 to TRBJ1-4; tentatively, D is TRBD1 (5 bases). The CDR3 spans 17 residues. CDR1 and CDR2 from the germline V gene are SGHTA and FQGNSA. Trimming took off 1 base at V and 8 bases at J, with 20 bases between the two ends. The DNA of the CDR3 is TGTGCCAGCAGCTTAGGGGAGATTTGGACAAGGGGAGAAAAACTGTTTTTT. Amino acids: CASSLGEIWTRGEKLFF.

CDR3 nucleotides: TGTGCCAGCAGTGCTGTGGCCGACACCGGGGAGCTGTTTTTT. Translated: CASSAVADTGELFF. The chain joins TRBV6-4 to TRBJ2-2; D uncertain. Trimming shortened V by 4 bases and J by 3 bases, and 9 bases separated the two germline ends. The CDR3 runs 14 residues. Germline-derived CDR1 and CDR2 are MRHNA and SNTAGT.

The gene calls are TRBV5-4 and TRBJ1-5; a weak D match, TRBD1 (5 bases). CDR1 is SGHNT, CDR2 YYREEE, per germline (reference sequence). V dropped 1 base and J dropped 7 bases, with 12 bases sitting between them. CDR3 size: 14 residues. The CDR3 coding sequence is TGTGCCAGCAGCTTGTCCGGGGCTGGCCAGCCCCAGCATTTT. It encodes CASSLSGAGQPQHF.

The V call is TRBV15, the J call TRBJ2-7, with D perhaps matching TRBD1 (6 bases). Germline V gene sequence: CDR1 LNHNV, CDR2 YYDKDF (reference sequence). This CDR3 has 14 amino acids. V lost 6 bases to trimming and J lost 0 bases, with 12 bases between them. CDR3 residues: CATSAGVYSYEQYF. CDR3 in DNA: TGTGCCACCAGTGCAGGGGTTTACTCCTACGAGCAGTACTTC.

The rearrangement uses TRBV4-1 and TRBJ2-1; D unresolved. CDR3 length: 11 residues. V lost 2 bases to trimming and J lost 9 bases, with 5 bases between them. The germline gives CDR1 MGHRA, CDR2 YSYEKL. The CDR3 here is CASSQLGEQFF. The CDR3 DNA follows: TGCGCCAGCAGCCAATTAGGTGAGCAGTTCTTC.

The chain has TRBV6-4 and TRBJ2-1; 10 bases are a match to TRBD2. Germline assignment: CDR1 MRHNA and CDR2 SNTAGT. The CDR3 is 15 residues long. The J segment lost 4 bases and the V segment lost 6 bases, leaving 6 bases of the junction unmatched. The CDR3 DNA follows: TGTGCCAGCAGCCAAAGCGGGGGGGATTACAATGAGCAGTTCTTC. The encoded protein is CASSQSGGDYNEQFF.

The chain links TRBV9 to TRBJ1-1, with D unclear. The V and J ends lost 4 bases and 5 bases respectively, with 9 bases between them. CDR1 is SGDLS and CDR2 is YYNGEE in the germline V gene. The CDR3 consists of 12 residues. CDR3 protein: CASSPIGTEAFF. For the CDR3, the DNA is TGTGCCAGCAGCCCCATTGGGACTGAAGCTTTCTTT.

The table lists this clone with a few counts. This sequence joins TRBV4-1 and TRBJ1-6, with D tentatively TRBD1 (6 bases). The CDR3 spans 17 residues. The V and J ends lost 0 bases and 8 bases respectively, with 17 bases between them. Germline CDR1 MGHRA, CDR2 YSYEKL. For the CDR3, the DNA is TGCGCCAGCAGCCAAGAACCGAACCCACAGGGAGATTCACCCCTCCACTTT. Its translation is CASSQEPNPQGDSPLHF.

The chain is built from TRBV7-9 and TRBJ1-5, with unresolved D. Germline loops: CDR1 SEHNR, CDR2 FQNEAQ (reference sequence). There are 13 residues in the CDR3. Between the trimmed V and J ends, which lost 4 bases and 6 bases, there was a span of 10 bases. The CDR3 is CASSSNGVQPQHF. The DNA for the CDR3 is TGTGCCAGCAGCTCAAACGGGGTTCAGCCCCAGCATTTT. The full variable domain, completed using reference TRBV7-9 and TRBJ1-5, is DTGVSQNPRHKITKRGQNVTFRCDPISEHNRLYWYRQTLGQGPEFLTYFQNEAQLEKSRLLSDRFSAERPKGSFSTLEIQRTEQGDSAMYLCASSSNGVQPQHFGDGTRLSIL.

The rearrangement uses TRBV2 and TRBJ1-2; maybe TRBD1 (6 bases). There are 15 residues in the CDR3. Germline V lookup: CDR1 SNHLY, CDR2 FYNNEI. V shed 8 bases and J shed 4 bases, with 20 bases lying between them. In DNA form, the CDR3 reads TGTGCCAGCCCTGGAGGAGGGGGGGCGTTCTATGGCTACACCTTC. Its translation is CASPGGGGAFYGYTF.

The chain links TRBV6-4 to TRBJ2-2; 7 nucleotides agree with TRBD1. The CDR3 runs 14 residues. CDR1 is MRHNA, CDR2 SNTAGT, per germline. Trimming at V came to 2 bases and at J to 6 bases, leaving 3 bases not matched to a gene. CDR3 protein: CASSDDRDAGELFF. CDR3 bases: TGTGCCAGCAGTGACGACAGGGACGCCGGGGAGCTGTTTTTT.

This rearrangement joins TRBV6-1 to TRBJ1-2, with unresolved D. The CDR3 sequence is 14 residues long. V was trimmed by 2 bases and J by 5 bases, leaving 12 bases between them. Looked up from germline, CDR1 is MNHNS and CDR2 is SASEGT. The CDR3 region has the DNA TGTGCCAGCAGTGAAACGTCGGTGCGGTATGGCTACACCTTC. Amino acid sequence: CASSETSVRYGYTF.

The genes are TRBV5-1 and TRBJ1-1; 8 nucleotides agree with TRBD1. This CDR3 has 13 residues. Unmatched junction bases numbered 10, after V lost 5 bases and J lost 10 bases. CDR1 and CDR2 (germline): SGHRS, YFSETQ. CDR3: CASSAGGLDRAFF. CDR3 nucleotide sequence: TGCGCCAGCAGTGCAGGGGGCCTCGATAGAGCTTTCTTT.

V usage is TRBV10-1 and J usage is TRBJ2-7; TRBD2 aligns across 13 bases. The junction had 0 bases not matched to a gene; V was cut back by 0 bases and J by 4 bases. The CDR3 runs to 15 residues. The V gene's germline CDR1 is WNHNN and CDR2 SYGVQD (reference sequence). Here the CDR3 reads CASSESTSGGYEQYF. In nucleotides, the CDR3 is TGCGCCAGCAGTGAGTCGACTAGCGGGGGGTACGAGCAGTACTTC.

The genes are TRBV6-1 and TRBJ1-2, with D perhaps matching TRBD1 (5 bases). This CDR3 spans 15 amino acids. Trimming took 3 bases from V and 8 from J, leaving 19 bases between them. Germline CDR1 is MNHNS and CDR2 is SASEGT. CDR3 DNA sequence: TGTGCCAGCAGTGAGGGACCGCTGCTTTGGGGAGGCTACACCTTC. Protein sequence: CASSEGPLLWGGYTF.

J is TRBJ2-5 and V is TRBV28; unclear D gene. The length of the CDR3 is 13 residues. V dropped 7 bases and J dropped 5 bases, with 14 bases sitting between them. Germline V gene sequence: CDR1 MDHEN, CDR2 SYDVKM. CDR3 in amino acids: CASKKGSTETQYF. DNA for the CDR3: TGTGCCAGCAAGAAGGGTTCGACTGAGACCCAGTACTTC.

The chain couples TRBV29-1 to TRBJ1-2, with TRBD1 identical over 8 bases. The CDR3 sequence is 13 residues long. V was pared by 6 bases and J by 3 bases, with 6 bases of the junction left unmatched. Germline V gene data show CDR1 as SQVTM and CDR2 as ANQGSEA. CDR3 sequence: CSVGDRGDYGYTF. The CDR3 bases are TGCAGCGTAGGAGACAGGGGTGACTATGGCTACACCTTC. Filled out from reference TRBV29-1 and TRBJ1-2, the complete variable domain reads SAVISQKPSRDICQRGTSLTIQCQVDSQVTMMFWYRQQPGQSLTLIATANQGSEATYESGFVIDKFPISRPNLTFSTLTVSNMSPEDSSIYLCSVGDRGDYGYTFGSGTRLTVV.

J is TRBJ2-7 and V is TRBV4-1; 7 nucleotides line up with TRBD1. Germline V gives CDR1 MGHRA, CDR2 YSYEKL. J gave up 6 bases and V 8 bases, and 13 bases lay outside the gene matches. There are 14 residues in the CDR3. CDR3 sequence reads: CASAVGDSAFEQYF. Written as DNA, the CDR3 is TGCGCCAGCGCCGTCGGGGACAGTGCGTTCGAGCAGTACTTC.

This clone was counted only a few times. The V gene is TRBV15, the J gene TRBJ2-5; 8 nucleotides align to TRBD2. This CDR3 is 15 amino acids long. V dropped 5 bases and J dropped 5; count of bases not matched to a gene: 10. Germline V lookup: CDR1 LNHNV, CDR2 YYDKDF (reference sequence). This chain's CDR3 is CATSGSAGGAETQYF. CDR3 in DNA: TGTGCCACCAGCGGTTCTGCGGGGGGTGCGGAGACCCAGTACTTC.